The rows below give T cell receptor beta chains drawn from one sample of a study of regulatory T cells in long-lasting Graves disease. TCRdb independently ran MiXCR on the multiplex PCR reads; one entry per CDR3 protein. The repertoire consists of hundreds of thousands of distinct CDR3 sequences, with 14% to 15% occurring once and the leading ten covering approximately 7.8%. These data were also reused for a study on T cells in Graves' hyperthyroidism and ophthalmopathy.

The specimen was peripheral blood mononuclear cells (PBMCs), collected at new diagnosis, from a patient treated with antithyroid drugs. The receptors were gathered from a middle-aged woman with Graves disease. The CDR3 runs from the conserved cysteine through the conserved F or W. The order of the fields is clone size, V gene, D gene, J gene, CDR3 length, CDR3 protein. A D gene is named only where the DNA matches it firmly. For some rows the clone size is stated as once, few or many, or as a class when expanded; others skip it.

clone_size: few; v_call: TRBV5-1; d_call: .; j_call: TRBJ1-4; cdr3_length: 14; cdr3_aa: CASSPGATNEKLFF
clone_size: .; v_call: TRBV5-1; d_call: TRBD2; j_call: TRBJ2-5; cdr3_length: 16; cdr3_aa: CASSPTSGFRQETQYF
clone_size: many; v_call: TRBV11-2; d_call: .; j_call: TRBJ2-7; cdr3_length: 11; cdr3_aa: CASSLRYEQYF
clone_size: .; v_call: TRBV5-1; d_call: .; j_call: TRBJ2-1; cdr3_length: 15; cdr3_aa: CASSHRDIEHNEQFF
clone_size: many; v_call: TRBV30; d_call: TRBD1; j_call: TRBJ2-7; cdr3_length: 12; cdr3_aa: CAWSITTGEQYF
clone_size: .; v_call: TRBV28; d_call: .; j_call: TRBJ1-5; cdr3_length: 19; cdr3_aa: CASSSRRGRPGYSNQPQHF
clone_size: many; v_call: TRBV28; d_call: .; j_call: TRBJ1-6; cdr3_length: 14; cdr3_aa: CASSLMDYNSPLHF
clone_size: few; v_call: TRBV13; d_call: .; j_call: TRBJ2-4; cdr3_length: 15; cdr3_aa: CTSSLSWDNQNIQYF
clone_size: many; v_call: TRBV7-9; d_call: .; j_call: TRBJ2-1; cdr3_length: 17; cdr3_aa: CASSILRATWTYNEQFF
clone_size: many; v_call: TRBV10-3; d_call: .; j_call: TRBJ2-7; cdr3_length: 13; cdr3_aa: CAIRDGGASEQYF
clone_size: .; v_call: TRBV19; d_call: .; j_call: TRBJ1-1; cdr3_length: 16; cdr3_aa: CASSTTSGHENTEAFF
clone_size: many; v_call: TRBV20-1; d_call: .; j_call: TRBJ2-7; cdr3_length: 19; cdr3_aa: CSARGLYREGALSGYEQYF
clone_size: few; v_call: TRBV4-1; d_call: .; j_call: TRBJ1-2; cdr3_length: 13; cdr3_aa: CASSQDIGGSYTF
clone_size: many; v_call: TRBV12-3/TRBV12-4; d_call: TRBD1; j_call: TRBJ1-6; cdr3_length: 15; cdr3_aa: CASRNTQGANSPLHF
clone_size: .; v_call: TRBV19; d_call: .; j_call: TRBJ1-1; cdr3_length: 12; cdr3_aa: CATKNRASEAFF
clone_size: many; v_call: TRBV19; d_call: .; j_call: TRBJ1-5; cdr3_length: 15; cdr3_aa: CAGLVNDKTSQPQHF
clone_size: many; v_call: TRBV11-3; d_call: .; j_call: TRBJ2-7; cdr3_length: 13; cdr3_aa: CASCQDSSYEQYF
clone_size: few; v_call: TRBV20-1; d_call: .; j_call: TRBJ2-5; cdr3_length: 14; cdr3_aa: CSARGRTRGETQYF
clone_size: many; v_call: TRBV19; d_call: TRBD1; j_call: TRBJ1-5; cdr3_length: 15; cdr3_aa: CASNPGTGTNQPQHF
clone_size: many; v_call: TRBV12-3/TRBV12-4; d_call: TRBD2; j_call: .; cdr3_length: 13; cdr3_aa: CASRMTSGNTQYF
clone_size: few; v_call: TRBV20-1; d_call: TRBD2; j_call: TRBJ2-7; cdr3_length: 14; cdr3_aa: CSARDFSGNYEQYF
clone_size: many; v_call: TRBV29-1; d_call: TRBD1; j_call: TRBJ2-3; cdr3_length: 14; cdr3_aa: CSARQGSSTDTQYF
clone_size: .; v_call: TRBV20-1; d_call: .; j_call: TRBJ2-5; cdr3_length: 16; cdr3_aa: CSATGQFGRRGETQYF
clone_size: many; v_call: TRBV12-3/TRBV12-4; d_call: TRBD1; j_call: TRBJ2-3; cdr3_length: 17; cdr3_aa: CASSSQTWGQGTDTQYF